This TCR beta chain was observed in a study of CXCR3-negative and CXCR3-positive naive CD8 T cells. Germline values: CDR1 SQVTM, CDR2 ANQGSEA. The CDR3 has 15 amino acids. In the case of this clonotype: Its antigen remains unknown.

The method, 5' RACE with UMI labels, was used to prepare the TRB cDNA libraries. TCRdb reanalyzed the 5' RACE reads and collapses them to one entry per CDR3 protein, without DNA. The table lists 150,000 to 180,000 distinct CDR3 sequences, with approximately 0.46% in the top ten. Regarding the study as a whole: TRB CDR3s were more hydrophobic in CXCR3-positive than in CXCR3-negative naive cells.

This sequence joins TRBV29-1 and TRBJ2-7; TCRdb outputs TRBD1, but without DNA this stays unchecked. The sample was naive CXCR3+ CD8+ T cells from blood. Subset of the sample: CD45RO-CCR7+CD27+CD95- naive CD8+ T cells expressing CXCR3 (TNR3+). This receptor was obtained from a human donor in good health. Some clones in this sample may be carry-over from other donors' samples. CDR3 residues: CSVEVAGQVSYEQYF.